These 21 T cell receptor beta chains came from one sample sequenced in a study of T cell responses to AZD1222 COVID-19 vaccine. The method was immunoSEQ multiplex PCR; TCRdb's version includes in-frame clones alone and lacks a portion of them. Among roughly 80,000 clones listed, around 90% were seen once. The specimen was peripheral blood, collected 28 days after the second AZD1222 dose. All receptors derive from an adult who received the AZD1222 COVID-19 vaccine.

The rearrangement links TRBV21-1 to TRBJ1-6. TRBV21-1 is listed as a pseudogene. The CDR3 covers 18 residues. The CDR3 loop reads CASSKDGSKSSYNSPLHF. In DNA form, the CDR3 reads TGTGCCAGCAGCAAAGACGGGTCAAAGAGCTCCTATAATTCACCCCTCCACTTT.

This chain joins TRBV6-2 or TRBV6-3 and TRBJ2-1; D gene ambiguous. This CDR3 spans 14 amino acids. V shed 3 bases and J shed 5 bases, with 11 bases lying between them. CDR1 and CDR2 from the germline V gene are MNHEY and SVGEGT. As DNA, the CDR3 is TGTGCCAGCAGTTATATTTTGTGGCACAATGAGCAGTTCTTC. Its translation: CASSYILWHNEQFF.

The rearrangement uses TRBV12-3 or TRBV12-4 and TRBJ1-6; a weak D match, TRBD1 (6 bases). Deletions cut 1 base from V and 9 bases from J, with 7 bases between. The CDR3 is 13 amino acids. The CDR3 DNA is TGTGCCAGCAGTTTAGAAGGGGGTTCACCCCTCCACTTT. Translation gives CASSLEGGSPLHF.

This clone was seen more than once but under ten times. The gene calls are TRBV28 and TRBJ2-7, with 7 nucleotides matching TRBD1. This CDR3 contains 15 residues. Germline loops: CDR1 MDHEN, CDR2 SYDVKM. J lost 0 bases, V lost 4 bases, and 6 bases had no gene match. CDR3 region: CASSSPGQFSYEQYF. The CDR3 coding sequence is TGTGCCAGCAGTTCCCCGGGACAGTTCTCCTACGAGCAGTACTTC.

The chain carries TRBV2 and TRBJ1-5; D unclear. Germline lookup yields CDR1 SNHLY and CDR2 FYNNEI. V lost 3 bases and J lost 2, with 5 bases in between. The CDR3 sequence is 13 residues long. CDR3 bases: TGTGCCAGCAGTGATGATGGCAATCAGCCCCAGCATTTT. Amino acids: CASSDDGNQPQHF.

The CDR3 DNA sequence: TGTGCCAGCACCTCCTTGGGCGGTAGCGGTGAGACCCAGTACTTC. This codes for CASTSLGGSGETQYF. The rearrangement uses TRBV2 and TRBJ2-5; TRBD2 is a possible D gene (6 bases). V was cut by 7 bases and J by 5 bases, with 20 bases left in between. CDR1 is SNHLY, CDR2 FYNNEI, per germline. The CDR3 is 15 residues long. Complete variable domain (other parts from reference TRBV2 and TRBJ2-5): EPEVTQTPSHQVTQMGQEVILRCVPISNHLYFYWYRQILGQKVEFLVSFYNNEISEKSEIFDDQFSVERPDGSNFTLKIRSTKLEDSAMYFCASTSLGGSGETQYFGPGTRLLVL.

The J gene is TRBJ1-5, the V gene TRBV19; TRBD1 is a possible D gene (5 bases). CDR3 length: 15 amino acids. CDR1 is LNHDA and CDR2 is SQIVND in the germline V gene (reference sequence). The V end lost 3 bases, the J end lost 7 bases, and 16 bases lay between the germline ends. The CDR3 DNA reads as TGTGCCAGTAGTATCGGGCCCCGGGGGAGCCAGCCCCAGCATTTT. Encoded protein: CASSIGPRGSQPQHF.

The CDR3 nucleotides are TGTGCCAGTAGTGGGGGACAGGGGCTCTATGGCTACACCTTC. Encoded protein: CASSGGQGLYGYTF. V gene TRBV19 combines with J gene TRBJ1-2, with 10 nucleotides matching TRBD1. This CDR3 has 14 amino acids. Germline CDR1 is LNHDA and CDR2 is SQIVND (reference sequence). The junction had 4 bases not matched to a gene; V was cut back by 5 bases and J by 4 bases.

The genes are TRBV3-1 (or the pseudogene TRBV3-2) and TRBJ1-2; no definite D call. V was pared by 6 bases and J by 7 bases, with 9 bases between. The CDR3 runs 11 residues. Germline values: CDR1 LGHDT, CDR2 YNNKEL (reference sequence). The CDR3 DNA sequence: TGTGCCAGCAGTAACAGAGCTGGCTACACCTTC. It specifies CASSNRAGYTF.

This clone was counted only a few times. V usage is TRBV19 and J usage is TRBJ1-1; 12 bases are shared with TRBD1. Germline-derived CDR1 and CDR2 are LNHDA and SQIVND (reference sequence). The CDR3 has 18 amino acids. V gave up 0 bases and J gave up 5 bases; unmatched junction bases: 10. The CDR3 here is CASSIEGGTGGLRTEAFF. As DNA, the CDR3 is TGTGCCAGTAGTATAGAAGGAGGGACAGGGGGCTTGAGGACTGAAGCTTTCTTT.

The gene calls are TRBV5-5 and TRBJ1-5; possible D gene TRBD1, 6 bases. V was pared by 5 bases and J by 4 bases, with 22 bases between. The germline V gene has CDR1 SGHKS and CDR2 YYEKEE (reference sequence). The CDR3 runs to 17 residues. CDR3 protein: CASSPEAGLGGNQPQHF. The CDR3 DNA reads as TGTGCCAGCAGTCCCGAAGCGGGGTTAGGGGGGAATCAGCCCCAGCATTTT.

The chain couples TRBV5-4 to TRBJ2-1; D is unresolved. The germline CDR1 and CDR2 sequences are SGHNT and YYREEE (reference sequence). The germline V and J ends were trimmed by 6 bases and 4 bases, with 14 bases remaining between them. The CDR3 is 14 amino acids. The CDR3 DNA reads TGTGCCAGCACCCCGGAAGGCAAATACAATGAGCAGTTCTTC. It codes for CASTPEGKYNEQFF. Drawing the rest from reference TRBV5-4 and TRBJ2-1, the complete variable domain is ETGVTQSPTHLIKTRGQQVTLRCSSQSGHNTVSWYQQALGQGPQFIFQYYREEENGRGNFPPRFSGLQFPNYSSELNVNALELDDSALYLCASTPEGKYNEQFFGPGTRLTVL.

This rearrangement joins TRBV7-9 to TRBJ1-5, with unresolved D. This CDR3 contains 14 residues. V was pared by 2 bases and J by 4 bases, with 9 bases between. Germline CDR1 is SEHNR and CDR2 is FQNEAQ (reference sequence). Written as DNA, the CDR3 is TGTGCCAGCAGCTTATTGGGGAGTAATCAGCCCCAGCATTTT. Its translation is CASSLLGSNQPQHF.

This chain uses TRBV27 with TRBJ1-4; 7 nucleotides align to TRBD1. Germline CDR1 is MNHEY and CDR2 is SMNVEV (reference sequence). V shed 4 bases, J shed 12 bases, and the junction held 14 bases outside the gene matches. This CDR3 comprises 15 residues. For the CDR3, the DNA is TGTGCCAGCAGTTCCTCGACAGGGATGGGAGGAGAACTGTTTTTT. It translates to CASSSSTGMGGELFF.

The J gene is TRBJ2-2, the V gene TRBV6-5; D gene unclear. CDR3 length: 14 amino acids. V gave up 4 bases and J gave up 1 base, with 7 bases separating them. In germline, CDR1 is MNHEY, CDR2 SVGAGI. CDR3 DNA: TGTGCCAGCAGTTTCCAGGAGAACACCGGGGAGCTGTTTTTT. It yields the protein CASSFQENTGELFF.

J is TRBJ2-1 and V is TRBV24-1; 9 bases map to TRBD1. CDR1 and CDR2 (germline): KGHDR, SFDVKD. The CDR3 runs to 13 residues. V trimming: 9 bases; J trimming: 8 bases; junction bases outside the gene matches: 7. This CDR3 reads CATGTGSMDEQFF. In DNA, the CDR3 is TGTGCCACCGGGACAGGGAGTATGGATGAGCAGTTCTTC.

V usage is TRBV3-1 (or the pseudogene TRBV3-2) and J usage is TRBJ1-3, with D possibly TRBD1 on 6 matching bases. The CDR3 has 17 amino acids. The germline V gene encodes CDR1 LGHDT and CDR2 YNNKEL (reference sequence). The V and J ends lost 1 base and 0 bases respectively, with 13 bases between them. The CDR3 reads CASSQVIQGHSGNTIYF. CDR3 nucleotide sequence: TGTGCCAGCAGCCAAGTAATACAGGGCCACTCTGGAAACACCATATATTTT.

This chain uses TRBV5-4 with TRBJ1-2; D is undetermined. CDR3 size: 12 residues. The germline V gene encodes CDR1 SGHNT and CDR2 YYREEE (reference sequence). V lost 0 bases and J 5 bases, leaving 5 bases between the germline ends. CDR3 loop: CASSLDDYGYTF. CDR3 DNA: TGTGCCAGCAGCTTGGATGATTATGGCTACACCTTC.

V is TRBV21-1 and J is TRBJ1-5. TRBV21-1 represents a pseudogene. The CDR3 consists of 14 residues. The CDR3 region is CASSSRAEDQPQHF. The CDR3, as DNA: TGTGCCAGCAGCAGCCGGGCAGAGGATCAGCCCCAGCATTTT.

CDR3 residues: CSVEGWGKDTEAFF. For the CDR3, the DNA is TGCAGCGTTGAAGGGTGGGGGAAGGACACTGAAGCTTTCTTT. The rearrangement links TRBV29-1 to TRBJ1-1; tentative D call: TRBD1 (5 bases). This CDR3 is built from 14 residues. Germline values: CDR1 SQVTM, CDR2 ANQGSEA. The V end lost 1 base, the J end lost 3 bases, and 12 bases lay between the germline ends.

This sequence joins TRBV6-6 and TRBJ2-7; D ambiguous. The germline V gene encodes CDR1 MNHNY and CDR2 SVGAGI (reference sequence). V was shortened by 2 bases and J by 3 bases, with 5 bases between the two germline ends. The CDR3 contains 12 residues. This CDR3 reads CASSYNNYEQYF. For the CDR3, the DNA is TGTGCCAGCAGTTACAACAACTACGAGCAGTACTTC.